A selection of T cell receptor beta chains follows, all from one sample in a study of T cells after yellow fever vaccination. In TCRdb, the 5' RACE reads were re-called with MiXCR into one record per CDR3 protein. The data contain 310,000 or so distinct CDR3 sequences, around 3.9% of them seen just once; the ten biggest clones take up roughly a quarter. Sequences were derived from PBMCs, sampled on the day of the yellow fever booster vaccination. Receptor source: a man younger than 35 who received the YFV17D yellow fever vaccine. The CDR3 runs from the conserved cysteine through the conserved F or W. Fields, in order: clone size, D gene, J gene, V gene, CDR3 protein, CDR3 DNA. D genes are given only for firm matches. Expanded clones get a size class; other rows say once, few or many, or leave the size out.

clone_size: many
d_call: NA
j_call: TRBJ2-1
v_call: TRBV9
cdr3_aa: CASSVGKGGGYNEQFF
cdr3_nt: TGTGCCAGCAGCGTAGGTAAGGGAGGAGGCTACAATGAGCAGTTCTTC

clone_size: many
d_call: NA
j_call: TRBJ2-5
v_call: TRBV10-3
cdr3_aa: CAISDKAVQETQYF
cdr3_nt: TGTGCCATCAGTGACAAGGCCGTCCAAGAGACCCAGTACTTC

clone_size: few
d_call: NA
j_call: TRBJ1-1
v_call: TRBV5-4
cdr3_aa: CASSLGTPLANTEAFF
cdr3_nt: TGTGCCAGCAGCTTGGGGACACCCCTCGCGAACACTGAAGCTTTCTTT

clone_size: many
d_call: NA
j_call: TRBJ1-1
v_call: TRBV9
cdr3_aa: CASRDPSSDAFF
cdr3_nt: TGTGCCAGCAGGGACCCTTCTTCGGACGCTTTCTTT

clone_size: NA
d_call: TRBD2
j_call: TRBJ2-3
v_call: TRBV7-2
cdr3_aa: CASRSFRGGITDTQYF
cdr3_nt: TGTGCCAGCAGGTCATTCCGGGGAGGGATCACAGATACGCAGTATTTT

clone_size: NA
d_call: TRBD1
j_call: TRBJ2-3
v_call: TRBV7-2
cdr3_aa: CASSSTGRYGTDTQYF
cdr3_nt: TGTGCCAGCAGCTCGACAGGGAGATATGGCACAGATACGCAGTATTTT

clone_size: many
d_call: TRBD1
j_call: TRBJ1-2
v_call: TRBV4-3
cdr3_aa: CASSQDPQGQGRLYGYTF
cdr3_nt: TGCGCCAGCAGCCAAGATCCCCAGGGACAGGGGCGCCTCTATGGCTACACCTTC

clone_size: many
d_call: NA
j_call: TRBJ1-4
v_call: TRBV7-2
cdr3_aa: CASSLGRATNEKLFF
cdr3_nt: TGTGCCAGCAGCTTAGGAAGGGCAACTAATGAAAAACTGTTTTTT

clone_size: many
d_call: NA
j_call: TRBJ2-5
v_call: TRBV20-1
cdr3_aa: CSVRGQLKNQETQYF
cdr3_nt: TGCAGTGTTAGGGGCCAGCTTAAGAACCAAGAGACCCAGTACTTC

clone_size: many
d_call: TRBD2
j_call: TRBJ2-3
v_call: TRBV27
cdr3_aa: CASSLSALAGGWGTDTQYF
cdr3_nt: TGTGCCAGCAGTTTATCGGCACTAGCGGGGGGGTGGGGCACAGATACGCAGTATTTT

clone_size: few
d_call: NA
j_call: TRBJ1-2
v_call: TRBV19
cdr3_aa: CASSIGQSGDGYTF
cdr3_nt: TGTGCCAGTAGTATCGGTCAGTCTGGTGATGGCTACACCTTC

clone_size: NA
d_call: TRBD2
j_call: TRBJ2-1
v_call: TRBV20-1
cdr3_aa: CSGRTSGRDEQFF
cdr3_nt: TGCAGTGGCAGGACTAGCGGGAGGGATGAGCAGTTCTTC

clone_size: few
d_call: NA
j_call: TRBJ1-6
v_call: TRBV18
cdr3_aa: CASSPGGGEPLHF
cdr3_nt: TGTGCCAGCTCACCAGGCGGTGGGGAGCCCCTCCACTTT

clone_size: NA
d_call: TRBD1
j_call: TRBJ1-6
v_call: TRBV27
cdr3_aa: CASSLSQGPSYNSPLHF
cdr3_nt: TGTGCCAGCAGTTTATCACAGGGGCCCTCCTATAATTCACCCCTCCACTTT

clone_size: few
d_call: NA
j_call: TRBJ1-2
v_call: TRBV5-1
cdr3_aa: CASSLNAVDDGYTF
cdr3_nt: TGCGCCAGCAGCTTGAACGCCGTGGACGATGGCTACACCTTC

clone_size: NA
d_call: NA
j_call: TRBJ2-5
v_call: TRBV3-1
cdr3_aa: CASSHEGTQYF
cdr3_nt: TGTGCCAGCAGCCACGAGGGGACCCAGTACTTC

clone_size: few
d_call: NA
j_call: TRBJ2-3
v_call: TRBV20-1
cdr3_aa: CSANLGRGLDTQYF
cdr3_nt: TGCAGTGCCAACCTTGGGAGGGGGCTAGATACGCAGTATTTT

clone_size: many
d_call: NA
j_call: TRBJ1-1
v_call: TRBV7-3
cdr3_aa: CASSTQGPNTEAFF
cdr3_nt: TGTGCCAGCAGCACCCAGGGTCCGAACACTGAAGCTTTCTTT

clone_size: many
d_call: NA
j_call: TRBJ1-2
v_call: TRBV6-4
cdr3_aa: CASSDVRNGYTF
cdr3_nt: TGTGCCAGCAGTGACGTTAGGAATGGCTACACCTTC

clone_size: many
d_call: NA
j_call: TRBJ2-3
v_call: TRBV12-3/TRBV12-4
cdr3_aa: CASSFQAPRDTQYF
cdr3_nt: TGTGCCAGCAGTTTTCAAGCGCCGCGAGATACGCAGTATTTT

clone_size: few
d_call: TRBD1
j_call: TRBJ2-7
v_call: TRBV27
cdr3_aa: CASSWGQGASEQYF
cdr3_nt: TGTGCCAGCAGTTGGGGACAGGGGGCTTCCGAGCAGTACTTC

clone_size: few
d_call: TRBD1
j_call: TRBJ1-5
v_call: TRBV12-3/TRBV12-4
cdr3_aa: CASSLSQGTGGNQPQHF
cdr3_nt: TGTGCCAGCAGTTTATCTCAAGGGACAGGAGGCAATCAGCCCCAGCATTTT

clone_size: many
d_call: NA
j_call: TRBJ1-4
v_call: TRBV29-1
cdr3_aa: CSGGDGSLEKLFF
cdr3_nt: TGCAGCGGTGGGGACGGATCTCTTGAAAAACTGTTTTTT

clone_size: NA
d_call: TRBD1
j_call: TRBJ1-5
v_call: TRBV6-6
cdr3_aa: CASSFWDSAQPQHF
cdr3_nt: TGTGCCAGCAGTTTCTGGGACAGCGCTCAGCCCCAGCATTTT

clone_size: few
d_call: NA
j_call: TRBJ2-3
v_call: TRBV7-9
cdr3_aa: CASSPAWSVGTDTQYF
cdr3_nt: TGTGCCAGCAGCCCGGCGTGGAGCGTCGGCACAGATACGCAGTATTTT

clone_size: NA
d_call: NA
j_call: TRBJ2-1
v_call: TRBV10-3
cdr3_aa: CAISETGSSYNEQFF
cdr3_nt: TGTGCCATCAGTGAGACAGGGAGCTCCTACAATGAGCAGTTCTTC

clone_size: few
d_call: NA
j_call: TRBJ2-5
v_call: TRBV12-3/TRBV12-4
cdr3_aa: CASSLFGVGETQYF
cdr3_nt: TGTGCCAGCAGTTTATTTGGTGTGGGGGAGACCCAGTACTTC

clone_size: many
d_call: TRBD2
j_call: TRBJ2-3
v_call: TRBV10-3
cdr3_aa: CAISESAGGRTDTQYF
cdr3_nt: TGTGCCATCAGTGAGTCTGCGGGGGGCAGGACAGATACGCAGTATTTT

clone_size: many
d_call: TRBD1
j_call: TRBJ2-3
v_call: TRBV7-2
cdr3_aa: CASSYYPGQEDTDTQYF
cdr3_nt: TGTGCCAGCAGCTACTATCCAGGACAGGAAGACACAGATACGCAGTATTTT

clone_size: few
d_call: TRBD1
j_call: TRBJ2-1
v_call: TRBV7-9
cdr3_aa: CASKVTGMSYNEQFF
cdr3_nt: TGTGCCAGCAAAGTGACAGGGATGTCCTACAATGAGCAGTTCTTC

clone_size: many
d_call: TRBD1
j_call: TRBJ2-2
v_call: TRBV20-1
cdr3_aa: CSAQGAGNTGELFF
cdr3_nt: TGCAGTGCCCAGGGGGCGGGGAACACCGGGGAGCTGTTTTTT

clone_size: many
d_call: NA
j_call: TRBJ2-1
v_call: TRBV7-8
cdr3_aa: CASSYSTKGNEQFF
cdr3_nt: TGTGCCAGCAGCTACTCGACAAAGGGGAATGAGCAGTTCTTC

clone_size: many
d_call: NA
j_call: TRBJ1-2
v_call: TRBV12-3/TRBV12-4
cdr3_aa: CASSLGTVYGYTF
cdr3_nt: TGTGCCAGCAGTCTGGGGACCGTCTATGGCTACACCTTC

clone_size: NA
d_call: NA
j_call: TRBJ1-2
v_call: TRBV5-1
cdr3_aa: CASSLLAGAYYGYTF
cdr3_nt: TGCGCCAGCAGCTTGTTGGCCGGGGCTTACTATGGCTACACCTTC

clone_size: few
d_call: NA
j_call: TRBJ2-5
v_call: TRBV10-3
cdr3_aa: CASGGRVFQETQYF
cdr3_nt: TGTGCTTCAGGAGGCAGAGTGTTTCAAGAGACCCAGTACTTC

clone_size: many
d_call: NA
j_call: TRBJ1-1
v_call: TRBV4-1
cdr3_aa: CASRGLLLNTEAFF
cdr3_nt: TGCGCCAGCCGCGGCCTACTCCTCAACACTGAAGCTTTCTTT

clone_size: many
d_call: NA
j_call: TRBJ2-7
v_call: TRBV7-9
cdr3_aa: CASSTRAGSTPYEQYF
cdr3_nt: TGTGCCAGCAGCACTCGGGCGGGGTCTACCCCCTACGAGCAGTACTTC

clone_size: many
d_call: NA
j_call: TRBJ2-2
v_call: TRBV10-3
cdr3_aa: CAISEEAGVTGELFF
cdr3_nt: TGTGCCATCAGTGAGGAGGCAGGGGTAACCGGGGAGCTGTTTTTT

clone_size: few
d_call: NA
j_call: TRBJ2-1
v_call: TRBV7-2
cdr3_aa: CASSFGQGLGNEQFF
cdr3_nt: TGTGCCAGCAGCTTTGGCCAAGGTCTGGGAAATGAGCAGTTCTTC

clone_size: NA
d_call: TRBD2
j_call: TRBJ2-1
v_call: TRBV4-3
cdr3_aa: CASSHPLRAGEDEQFF
cdr3_nt: TGCGCCAGCAGCCATCCCCTGAGAGCGGGGGAAGATGAGCAGTTCTTC

clone_size: many
d_call: NA
j_call: TRBJ2-5
v_call: TRBV4-3
cdr3_aa: CASSQGQGYQETQYF
cdr3_nt: TGCGCCAGCAGCCAAGGGCAAGGGTATCAAGAGACCCAGTACTTC

clone_size: many
d_call: NA
j_call: TRBJ2-2
v_call: TRBV7-3
cdr3_aa: CASSPRRHSGELFF
cdr3_nt: TGTGCCAGCAGCCCCAGGCGGCATTCCGGGGAGCTGTTTTTT

clone_size: few
d_call: NA
j_call: TRBJ2-7
v_call: TRBV18
cdr3_aa: CASSPRGRGPSYEQYF
cdr3_nt: TGTGCCAGCTCACCGAGAGGGAGGGGGCCATCCTACGAGCAGTACTTC

clone_size: NA
d_call: TRBD1
j_call: TRBJ1-2
v_call: TRBV5-1
cdr3_aa: CASRQTGTYTF
cdr3_nt: TGCGCCAGCAGGCAGACAGGGACCTACACCTTC

clone_size: few
d_call: NA
j_call: TRBJ2-5
v_call: TRBV28
cdr3_aa: CATIGRGTQYF
cdr3_nt: TGTGCCACGATAGGCCGGGGGACCCAGTACTTC

clone_size: few
d_call: NA
j_call: TRBJ1-2
v_call: TRBV18
cdr3_aa: CASSPPSKAPYGYTF
cdr3_nt: TGTGCCAGCTCCCCCCCATCGAAAGCTCCCTATGGCTACACCTTC

clone_size: few
d_call: TRBD2
j_call: TRBJ2-1
v_call: TRBV4-1
cdr3_aa: CASSQAGGGVDNEQFF
cdr3_nt: TGCGCCAGCAGCCAGGCAGGCGGGGGTGTGGACAATGAGCAGTTCTTC

clone_size: NA
d_call: TRBD1
j_call: TRBJ2-1
v_call: TRBV5-1
cdr3_aa: CASSPGTGGSEQFF
cdr3_nt: TGCGCCAGCAGCCCCGGGACAGGGGGCAGCGAGCAGTTCTTC

clone_size: NA
d_call: NA
j_call: TRBJ2-7
v_call: TRBV4-3
cdr3_aa: CASSQVPGGSYEQYF
cdr3_nt: TGCGCCAGCAGCCAAGTTCCCGGGGGCTCCTACGAGCAGTACTTC

clone_size: few
d_call: TRBD1
j_call: TRBJ1-2
v_call: TRBV6-6
cdr3_aa: CASSYHRGSNYGYTF
cdr3_nt: TGTGCCAGCAGTTACCACAGGGGATCCAACTATGGCTACACCTTC

clone_size: NA
d_call: NA
j_call: TRBJ2-6
v_call: TRBV29-1
cdr3_aa: CSGLVAGANVLTF
cdr3_nt: TGCAGCGGCCTAGTGGCTGGGGCCAACGTCCTGACTTTC

clone_size: NA
d_call: NA
j_call: TRBJ1-1
v_call: TRBV20-1
cdr3_aa: CSARGFAQGMDVDYTEAFF
cdr3_nt: TGCAGTGCTAGAGGTTTTGCGCAGGGAATGGATGTTGATTACACTGAAGCTTTCTTT

clone_size: many
d_call: TRBD1
j_call: TRBJ1-4
v_call: TRBV5-1
cdr3_aa: CASSPGQEGANEKLFF
cdr3_nt: TGCGCCAGCAGCCCCGGACAGGAGGGGGCTAATGAAAAACTGTTTTTT

clone_size: many
d_call: NA
j_call: TRBJ2-3
v_call: TRBV29-1
cdr3_aa: CSAGGGGTDTQYF
cdr3_nt: TGCAGCGCTGGGGGAGGAGGCACAGATACGCAGTATTTT

clone_size: NA
d_call: NA
j_call: TRBJ1-6
v_call: TRBV6-5
cdr3_aa: CASSYGFFGRNSPLHF
cdr3_nt: TGTGCCAGCAGTTACGGCTTTTTCGGGAGAAATTCACCCCTCCACTTT

clone_size: few
d_call: NA
j_call: TRBJ2-5
v_call: TRBV18
cdr3_aa: CASSPPSRQETQYF
cdr3_nt: TGTGCCAGCTCACCACCGTCACGGCAAGAGACCCAGTACTTC

clone_size: many
d_call: NA
j_call: TRBJ2-3
v_call: TRBV6-2/TRBV6-3
cdr3_aa: CASTRAGPATDTQYF
cdr3_nt: TGTGCCAGCACCCGCGCGGGACCTGCAACAGATACGCAGTATTTT

clone_size: many
d_call: NA
j_call: TRBJ2-1
v_call: TRBV10-3
cdr3_aa: CAISGQYNEQFF
cdr3_nt: TGTGCCATCAGCGGACAGTACAATGAGCAGTTCTTC